This T cell receptor (beta chain) is drawn from a study of T cell repertoires in cytomegalovirus infection. Study overall: Peptides in the study included HLA-C-restricted and HLA-B-restricted CMV epitopes. CMV infection plus the matching HLA type was flagged by public TCR beta signatures. Points from the study as a whole: Dominating the ex vivo response were TCR beta clonotypes that were CMV-specific and HLA-C-restricted.

TCRdb itself ran the reads through MiXCR, one entry per CDR3 protein. This table holds roughly 990,000 distinct CDR3 sequences, roughly 30% found once. This clonotype was counted between two and nine times. The antigen is not known. Being one base from a much bigger clone, this may be a read error. There are 11 residues in the CDR3. CDR1 is MNHNS and CDR2 is SASEGT in the germline V gene. V lost 6 bases and J 0 bases, leaving 3 bases between the germline ends. The clonotype originates from a human donor in good health (CMV status not recorded). Some clones in this sample may be carry-over from other donors' samples. Sequencing used cultured CD8+ T cells from PBMCs, obtained from culture after CMV antigen stimulation. This chain joins TRBV6-1 and TRBJ2-7; D uncertain. CDR3 DNA: TGTGCCAGCAGGAGCTCCTACGAGCAGTACGTC. Translation gives CASRSSYEQYV.